The 11 T cell receptor beta chains listed next were all sequenced from one sample in a study of human T cells and chemical hapten exposure (dated by TCRdb to the early 2020s). The time point tag for this specimen amounts to: patch test 3, about 24 weeks after DPC sensitization. The sample's treatment or condition label, in plain terms: therapeutic diphenylcyclopropenone sensitization with weekly scalp DPC. The library came from RACE. The listed sequencing device is NextSeq 500. TCRdb applied fastp at Q25 and MiXCR to the public reads, then kept only in-frame beta chains. Every entry covers one CDR3 protein and lists the most common genes and DNA from its rows. The sample table holds over 150,000 distinct CDR3 sequences, of which roughly a quarter were seen once. Clones ranked in the top ten supply around 2.3% of the sample. Sample: whole blood, taken in connection with sensitization to the hapten diphenylcyclopropenone (DPC). Source of these receptors: a young woman with alopecia areata. Some clones in this sample may be carry-over from other donors' samples.

J is TRBJ2-7 and V is TRBV4-1; 9 bases map to TRBD1. The V and J ends lost 4 bases and 5 bases, in that order; junction bases with no gene match: 6. The CDR3 has 14 residues. Germline V lookup: CDR1 MGHRA, CDR2 YSYEKL. The CDR3 nucleotides are TGCGCCAGCAGCCGGGACAGGGTTGTCCACGAGCAGTACTTC. Residues: CASSRDRVVHEQYF.

This clonotype was counted between two and nine times. The chain recombines TRBV5-4 with TRBJ2-1, with D possibly matching TRBD2 (5 bases). Trimming shortened V by 0 bases and J by 9 bases, and 7 bases separated the two germline ends. There are 12 residues in the CDR3. CDR1 and CDR2 from the germline V gene are SGHNT and YYREEE (reference sequence). CDR3 amino acids: CASSLAAGEQFF. In nucleotides, the CDR3 is TGTGCCAGCAGCTTGGCGGCGGGTGAGCAGTTCTTC.

This clonotype was observed a few times. The rearrangement links TRBV6-2 or TRBV6-3 to TRBJ2-7, with TRBD2 as a possible D gene (6 bases). The V gene's germline CDR1 is MNHEY and CDR2 SVGEGT. Trimming removed 5 bases at V and 1 base at J, with 12 bases between. The CDR3 covers 14 residues. CDR3 bases: TGTGCCAGCAGTATAGGCGGGATTTCCTACGAGCAGTACTTC. Protein sequence: CASSIGGISYEQYF.

The chain combines TRBV5-1 with TRBJ2-1; D possibly matches TRBD1 or TRBD2 (5 bases each). This CDR3 comprises 16 residues. V gave up 5 bases and J gave up 9 bases, with 24 bases separating them. The germline V gene has CDR1 SGHRS and CDR2 YFSETQ. The CDR3 region is CASSVGDAEPGAEQFF. The CDR3 bases are TGCGCCAGCAGTGTGGGGGACGCCGAACCCGGGGCTGAGCAGTTCTTC.

This sequence joins TRBV20-1 and TRBJ2-7; D gene uncertain. Deletions cut 5 bases from V and 0 bases from J, with 17 bases between. This CDR3 region has 15 residues. Germline CDR1 and CDR2: DFQATT and SNEGSKA (reference sequence). CDR3 region: CSAVNRRSSSYEQYF. The CDR3 region has the DNA TGCAGTGCTGTGAATCGGAGATCGAGCTCCTACGAGCAGTACTTC.

This clonotype has a handful of counts. The V gene is TRBV6-6, the J gene TRBJ1-1; 7 nucleotides align to TRBD1. V gave up 4 bases and J gave up 1 base; unmatched junction bases: 3. CDR3 length equals 14 residues. Germline lookup yields CDR1 MNHNY and CDR2 SVGAGI (reference sequence). As DNA, the CDR3 is TGTGCCAGCAGTTTGACAGGGAAGAACACTGAAGCTTTCTTT. Protein sequence: CASSLTGKNTEAFF.

Only a few counts were recorded for this clonotype. The chain links TRBV28 to TRBJ2-5, with D possibly being TRBD1 (6 bases). Trimming removed 5 bases from V and 1 base from J, with 11 bases in between. This CDR3 spans 14 amino acids. The V gene's germline CDR1 is MDHEN and CDR2 SYDVKM. CDR3 region: CASSHRQVQETQYF. The CDR3 bases are TGTGCCAGCAGTCACCGACAGGTCCAAGAGACCCAGTACTTC.

The genes are TRBV20-1 and TRBJ2-3; D is possibly TRBD2 (6 bases). The CDR3 runs to 12 residues. CDR1 DFQATT and CDR2 SNEGSKA come from the germline V gene (reference sequence). V was trimmed by 4 bases and J by 11 bases, leaving 16 bases between them. CDR3 nucleotides: TGCAGTGCTATGGGGACTCCATGGGTGCAGTATTTT. Translation: CSAMGTPWVQYF.

This clonotype was seen repeatedly, ten times or more. The V gene is TRBV20-1, the J gene TRBJ2-1; 7 bases are a match to TRBD2. The J segment lost 3 bases and the V segment lost 0 bases, leaving 5 bases of the junction unmatched. Per the germline V gene, CDR1 is DFQATT and CDR2 is SNEGSKA (reference sequence). CDR3 length: 15 amino acids. DNA of the CDR3: TGCAGTGCTAGAGATTATCGGGGGGACTACAATGAGCAGTTCTTC. This translates into CSARDYRGDYNEQFF.

The chain is built from TRBV6-6 and TRBJ1-1, with a weak D call TRBD1 (5 bases). The CDR3 runs 12 residues. V lost 2 bases and J lost 11, with 12 bases in between. Germline V gene sequence: CDR1 MNHNY, CDR2 SVGAGI (reference sequence). The CDR3 here is CASSYEGRGAFF. CDR3 bases: TGTGCCAGCAGTTACGAAGGGAGGGGTGCTTTCTTT.

The gene calls are TRBV4-1 and TRBJ1-4; 8 bases map to TRBD1. CDR1 is MGHRA, CDR2 YSYEKL, per germline. The J segment lost 6 bases and the V segment lost 2 bases, leaving 5 bases of the junction unmatched. The CDR3 covers 15 residues. The CDR3 loop reads CASSQIHRGDEKLFF. The CDR3 DNA reads as TGCGCCAGCAGCCAAATCCACAGGGGGGATGAAAAACTGTTTTTT.